This TCR beta chain was identified during a study of CD8+CD57+ T cells in acquired aplastic anemia. All sequencing subjects had displayed CD8+CD57+ cell expansion on flow cytometry. There are a few counts of this clonotype. CDR3 and TCR beta VDJ profiling relied on genomic DNA as the template. TCRdb ran MiXCR on the reads and lists one entry per CDR3 protein. The data show roughly 250,000 distinct CDR3 sequences, approximately 79% seen once. V lost 2 bases and J lost 6, with 14 bases in between. This CDR3 contains 15 residues. Germline V gives CDR1 SGHKS, CDR2 YYEKEE (reference sequence). The chain combines TRBV5-5 with TRBJ2-2; TRBD2 is a possible D gene (6 bases). The clonotype comes from a human donor with aplastic anemia. Sequences were obtained from sorted CD4+, CD8+, or CD8+CD57+ T cells (not recorded which) from PBMCs. CDR3 sequence (DNA): TGTGCCAGCAGCTTAGATCAAGGAGGGTCCGGGGAGCTGTTTTTT. This encodes CASSLDQGGSGELFF.